This T cell receptor (beta chain) was captured by sequencing in a study of sequential checkpoint blockade in melanoma. Profiled with immunoSEQ multiplex PCR; TCRdb holds only in-frame clones, not every one. Of more than 2,000 clones in the sample, under 25% were seen once. Treatment given: randomized to nivolumab then ipilimumab (arm A) or the reverse (arm B). Germline V gene data show CDR1 as SGHNT and CDR2 as YENEEA. V was shortened by 7 bases and J by 2 bases, with 19 bases between the two germline ends. The CDR3 contains 16 residues. This clone is labeled medium-sized (0.01 to 0.1%). The chain employs TRBV11-3 and TRBJ2-3; perhaps TRBD2 as D (5 bases). Specimen: tumor tissue (inferred from file names), collected from a patient given nivolumab and ipilimumab in sequence. The sequence was obtained from a human donor with melanoma. The CDR3 here is CASTGGSNYYTDTQYF. The CDR3 DNA reads TGTGCCAGCACCGGAGGCAGCAACTATTACACAGATACGCAGTATTTT. Drawing the rest from reference TRBV11-3 and TRBJ2-3, the complete variable domain is EAGVVQSPRYKIIEKKQPVAFWCNPISGHNTLYWYLQNLGQGPELLIRYENEEAVDDSQLPKDRFSAERLKGVDSTLKIQPAELGDSAVYLCASTGGSNYYTDTQYFGPGTRLTVL.